A single sample is the source of the 32 T cell receptor beta chains below, sequenced in a study of Ad26.COV2.S vaccination and SARS-CoV-2 variants. This table comes from immunoSEQ multiplex PCR, and its TCRdb copy is limited to in-frame clones, with some not included. The sample yields about 350,000 clones, approximately 90% seen once. Source: peripheral blood, taken after recovery from COVID-19. The receptors come from a human donor who had recovered from COVID-19.

The V gene is TRBV5-1, the J gene TRBJ1-1; D uncertain. This CDR3 has 13 amino acids. Germline V gives CDR1 SGHRS, CDR2 YFSETQ. The V end lost 6 bases, the J end lost 4 bases, and 13 bases lay between the germline ends. The CDR3 nucleotides are TGCGCCAGCAAGAAATACCTGCGCACTGAAGCTTTCTTT. It translates to CASKKYLRTEAFF.

This CDR3 is CASSGRTGALREQYF. DNA of the CDR3: TGTGCCAGCAGCGGACGGACAGGGGCGCTTCGCGAGCAGTACTTC. The chain is built from TRBV6-5 and TRBJ2-7, with 9 bases lining up with TRBD1. The CDR3 runs 15 residues. J lost 6 bases, V lost 6 bases, and 12 bases had no gene match. Germline V gives CDR1 MNHEY, CDR2 SVGAGI.

The chain has TRBV10-3 and TRBJ1-3, with D possibly TRBD1 on 6 matching bases. V lost 6 bases and J 3 bases, leaving 15 bases between the germline ends. The CDR3 consists of 15 residues. Germline V gene sequence: CDR1 ENHRY, CDR2 SYGVKD. The CDR3 nucleotides read TGTGCCATCAGCGCAAATACAGGGCTTGGAAACACCATATATTTT. Its protein is CAISANTGLGNTIYF.

This rearrangement joins TRBV7-9 to TRBJ1-4, with D possibly being TRBD1 (6 bases). V gave up 0 bases and J gave up 2 bases, with 16 bases separating them. This CDR3 spans 18 amino acids. Per germline, CDR1 SEHNR and CDR2 FQNEAQ (reference sequence). CDR3: CASSLAAGGSGTNEKLFF. The CDR3 DNA is TGTGCCAGCAGCTTAGCGGCCGGGGGCAGTGGTACTAATGAAAAACTGTTTTTT.

The chain combines TRBV4-1 with TRBJ2-1; D is perhaps TRBD1 (5 bases). Germline V lookup: CDR1 MGHRA, CDR2 YSYEKL. V gave up 2 bases and J gave up 5 bases, with 10 bases separating them. This CDR3 region has 14 residues. CDR3: CASSQNPRDNEQFF. DNA of the CDR3: TGCGCCAGCAGCCAAAATCCCAGGGACAATGAGCAGTTCTTC.

The chain is built from TRBV7-9 and TRBJ2-5; D is perhaps TRBD2 (6 bases). Trimming removed 1 base from V and 3 bases from J, with 15 bases in between. CDR1 SEHNR and CDR2 FQNEAQ come from the germline V gene (reference sequence). This CDR3 has 16 residues. Here the CDR3 DNA reads TGTGCCAGCAGCTTAGGTGGCGTCGGGGGAAAAGAGACCCAGTACTTC. It is translated as CASSLGGVGGKETQYF.

The V gene is TRBV9, the J gene TRBJ2-5; D possibly uses TRBD1 or TRBD2 (5 bases each). Trimming left V 0 bases short and J 0 bases short, with 9 bases between. This CDR3 is built from 15 residues. Germline values: CDR1 SGDLS, CDR2 YYNGEE. The CDR3 loop is CASSVAWGNQETQYF. CDR3 nucleotide sequence: TGTGCCAGCAGCGTAGCCTGGGGGAACCAAGAGACCCAGTACTTC.

Regarding this clone: At the DNA level, this CDR3 is encoded by other sequences in the same sample as well. The V and J genes are TRBV7-9 and TRBJ1-4; 9 bases agree with TRBD1. The CDR3 contains 14 residues. Germline values: CDR1 SEHNR, CDR2 FQNEAQ (reference sequence). Germline trimming cut 5 bases from V and 6 bases from J; bases unmatched to any gene: 4. The CDR3 is CASSLGQGDEKLFF. In nucleotides, the CDR3 is TGTGCCAGCAGCCTGGGACAGGGTGATGAAAAACTGTTTTTT.

The table lists this clone with a few counts. This sequence joins TRBV4-3 and TRBJ1-2, with D possibly matching TRBD1 (6 bases). CDR1 LGHNA and CDR2 YSLEER come from the germline V gene. The CDR3 covers 15 residues. The V end was cut by 0 bases, the J end by 8 bases, with 16 bases between. The DNA for the CDR3 is TGCGCCAGCAGCCAAGAAACAGGGACCTTCGGGGGCTACACCTTC. Its protein is CASSQETGTFGGYTF.

The chain couples TRBV9 to TRBJ2-1, with TRBD2 matching 8 bases. The length of the CDR3 is 14 residues. The V and J ends lost 0 bases and 9 bases, in that order; junction bases with no gene match: 5. CDR1 is SGDLS and CDR2 is YYNGEE in the germline V gene. This CDR3 is CASSVESRGAEQFF. CDR3 DNA sequence: TGTGCCAGCAGCGTAGAGTCGCGGGGGGCTGAGCAGTTCTTC.

The chain recombines TRBV18 with TRBJ2-7; no clear D gene. Germline lookup yields CDR1 KGHSH and CDR2 LQKENI. V lost 0 bases and J 0 bases, leaving 15 bases between the germline ends. The CDR3 has 17 amino acids. The CDR3 reads CASSPPLGDARSYEQYF. The DNA of the CDR3 is TGTGCCAGCTCACCACCGCTCGGTGACGCACGCTCCTACGAGCAGTACTTC.

This chain connects TRBV19 to TRBJ2-6, with D unclear. Germline CDR1 LNHDA, CDR2 SQIVND (reference sequence). The CDR3 length is 14 residues. Trimming removed 4 bases from V and 2 bases from J, with 6 bases in between. In DNA form, the CDR3 reads TGTGCCAGTAGTAGTCAGGCTGGGGCCAACGTCCTGACTTTC. This sequence encodes CASSSQAGANVLTF.

The rearrangement links TRBV11-2 to TRBJ1-1; 9 nucleotides agree with TRBD1. This CDR3 is 17 amino acids long. Losses at the gene ends were 4 bases for V and 0 bases for J; bases not matched to a gene: 9. Germline lookup yields CDR1 SGHAT and CDR2 FQNNGV. CDR3 sequence: CASSSATGGILNTEAFF. The CDR3 nucleotides read TGTGCCAGCAGCTCCGCGACAGGGGGAATTTTGAACACTGAAGCTTTCTTT.

The chain has TRBV29-1 and TRBJ1-2; 11 positions agree with TRBD1. Losses at the gene ends were 7 bases for V and 8 bases for J; bases not matched to a gene: 6. Germline V lookup: CDR1 SQVTM, CDR2 ANQGSEA. This CDR3 has 12 residues. DNA of the CDR3: TGCAGCGGAAGGACAGGGGGCAGAGGCTACACCTTC. Translating gives CSGRTGGRGYTF.

V is TRBV10-1 and J is TRBJ2-3; 10 positions agree with TRBD2. Germline loops: CDR1 WNHNN, CDR2 SYGVQD (reference sequence). Germline trimming cut 5 bases from V and 3 bases from J; bases unmatched to any gene: 5. The CDR3 is 15 residues long. The CDR3 DNA reads TGCGCCAGCAGTACGCTAGCGGGGGCGACAGATACGCAGTATTTT. Translation gives CASSTLAGATDTQYF.

The chain joins TRBV7-2 to TRBJ2-7; D uncertain. The germline gives CDR1 SGHTA, CDR2 FQGNSA. The CDR3 spans 14 residues. Trimming stripped 3 bases from V and 3 bases from J, with 12 bases between. The chain's CDR3 is CASSLADHLYEQYF. For the CDR3, the DNA is TGTGCCAGCAGCTTGGCGGACCATCTCTACGAGCAGTACTTC.

The chain links TRBV5-4 to TRBJ2-7; TRBD1 agrees at 11 bases. Germline CDR1 SGHNT, CDR2 YYREEE (reference sequence). Losses at the gene ends were 4 bases for V and 5 bases for J; bases not matched to a gene: 2. The CDR3 contains 13 residues. The CDR3 sequence is CASSRGQGDEQYF. Here the CDR3 DNA reads TGTGCCAGCAGCAGGGGACAGGGGGACGAGCAGTACTTC.

The chain couples TRBV5-1 to TRBJ2-1; D is undetermined. Trimming removed 3 bases from V and 10 bases from J, with 8 bases in between. Looked up from germline, CDR1 is SGHRS and CDR2 is YFSETQ. This CDR3 is built from 11 residues. Written as DNA, the CDR3 is TGCGCCAGCAGCTCGAGCCGGGAGCAGTTCTTC. It encodes CASSSSREQFF.

This chain joins TRBV29-1 and TRBJ1-2; no firm D call. V gave up 6 bases and J gave up 3 bases, with 14 bases separating them. CDR3 length equals 13 residues. Germline assignment: CDR1 SQVTM and CDR2 ANQGSEA. This CDR3 reads CSVLDGDHYGYTF. In nucleotides, the CDR3 is TGCAGCGTACTCGACGGAGACCACTATGGCTACACCTTC. The entire variable domain, with the rest obtained from reference TRBV29-1 and TRBJ1-2, is as follows: SAVISQKPSRDICQRGTSLTIQCQVDSQVTMMFWYRQQPGQSLTLIATANQGSEATYESGFVIDKFPISRPNLTFSTLTVSNMSPEDSSIYLCSVLDGDHYGYTFGSGTRLTVV.

The V gene is TRBV9, the J gene TRBJ1-1, with 8 bases aligning to TRBD1. The J segment lost 6 bases and the V segment lost 7 bases, leaving 11 bases of the junction unmatched. The CDR3 length is 14 residues. CDR1 and CDR2 from the germline V gene are SGDLS and YYNGEE. CDR3 loop: CASQKGQGGSEAFF. In DNA form, the CDR3 reads TGTGCCAGCCAAAAAGGACAGGGAGGTTCTGAAGCTTTCTTT.

This chain uses TRBV11-2 with TRBJ2-5; 8 nucleotides line up with TRBD2. V gave up 2 bases and J gave up 2 bases; unmatched junction bases: 7. The CDR3 runs 16 residues. Germline assignment: CDR1 SGHAT and CDR2 FQNNGV. The CDR3 DNA reads TGTGCCAGCAGCTTATTTGCGGGGGGCCTACAAGAGACCCAGTACTTC. Its protein product is CASSLFAGGLQETQYF. Full variable domain (rest looked up from reference TRBV11-2 and TRBJ2-5): EAGVAQSPRYKIIEKRQSVAFWCNPISGHATLYWYQQILGQGPKLLIQFQNNGVVDDSQLPKDRFSAERLKGVDSTLKIQPAKLEDSAVYLCASSLFAGGLQETQYFGPGTRLLVL.

The rearrangement links TRBV27 to TRBJ1-6, with 10 positions matching TRBD1. Germline values: CDR1 MNHEY, CDR2 SMNVEV (reference sequence). The CDR3 is 15 residues long. The V and J ends lost 6 bases and 10 bases, in that order; junction bases with no gene match: 9. CDR3 coding DNA: TGTGCCAGCAGCCTGACAGGGGGCGCATGGTCACCCCTCCACTTT. It codes for CASSLTGGAWSPLHF.

This sequence joins TRBV2 and TRBJ2-3; the D is unclear. There are 12 residues in the CDR3. The germline CDR1 and CDR2 sequences are SNHLY and FYNNEI. V was pared by 7 bases and J by 2 bases, with 7 bases between. The CDR3 region has the DNA TGTGCCAGCACTGGGCTCACAGATACGCAGTATTTT. Amino acids: CASTGLTDTQYF.

The chain is built from TRBV5-6 and TRBJ1-6, with D perhaps matching TRBD1 (6 bases). CDR1 and CDR2 (germline): SGHDT, YYEEEE. V was cut by 0 bases and J by 6 bases, with 13 bases left in between. This CDR3 has 16 residues. CDR3 amino acids: CASSLGGAGVNSPLHF. The CDR3 DNA sequence: TGTGCCAGCAGCTTGGGAGGGGCAGGGGTTAATTCACCCCTCCACTTT.

This clone was counted between two and nine times. The chain couples TRBV27 to TRBJ2-7; D is possibly TRBD1 (6 bases). CDR1 MNHEY and CDR2 SMNVEV come from the germline V gene (reference sequence). Trimming stripped 5 bases from V and 0 bases from J, with 26 bases between. This CDR3 is built from 19 residues. Here the CDR3 reads CASSPRTVRNPRSSYEQYF. The DNA of the CDR3 is TGTGCCAGCAGTCCGAGGACAGTTAGAAACCCGCGAAGCTCCTACGAGCAGTACTTC.

The gene calls are TRBV19 and TRBJ1-2; D is unclear. This CDR3 spans 14 amino acids. V was pared by 3 bases and J by 2 bases, with 10 bases between. From germline, CDR1 is LNHDA and CDR2 SQIVND (reference sequence). CDR3 bases: TGTGCCAGTAGTATGGTTTCAGAGAACTATGGCTACACCTTC. Translation: CASSMVSENYGYTF.

This clone was recorded once. The chain is built from TRBV12-3 or TRBV12-4 and TRBJ1-5, with D hard to call. The CDR3 is made up of 13 amino acids. V lost 5 bases to trimming and J lost 5 bases, with 10 bases between them. The CDR3 DNA follows: TGTGCCAGCAGTCGTGTGGAACATCAGCCCCAGCATTTT. It translates to CASSRVEHQPQHF.

This clone was seen a single time. The chain has TRBV24-1 and TRBJ1-3, with 7 bases aligning to TRBD1. The CDR3 loop spans 15 amino acids. Trimming took 4 bases from V and 4 from J; bases not matched to a gene: 6. The V gene's germline CDR1 is KGHDR and CDR2 SFDVKD. Written as DNA, the CDR3 is TGTGCCACCAGTGAACCTGCAGGGGGAGGAAACACCATATATTTT. This encodes CATSEPAGGGNTIYF.

The V call is TRBV12-5, the J call TRBJ2-7, with 12 bases that match TRBD1. This CDR3 has 15 amino acids. Per the germline V gene, CDR1 is LGHNT and CDR2 is FRNRAP. Trimming at V came to 1 base and at J to 5 bases, leaving 3 bases not matched to a gene. CDR3 sequence reads: CASGLGGQGANEQYF. CDR3 in DNA: TGTGCTAGTGGTTTGGGGGGACAGGGGGCCAACGAGCAGTACTTC.

V and J are TRBV7-9 and TRBJ2-5, with 8 bases aligning to TRBD2. The CDR3 totals 15 residues. The junction had 6 bases not matched to a gene; V was cut back by 4 bases and J by 2 bases. Germline V gene lookup returns CDR1 SEHNR and CDR2 FQNEAQ (reference sequence). Here the CDR3 reads CASSWGRGGQETQYF. CDR3 nucleotide sequence: TGTGCCAGCAGCTGGGGACGGGGGGGTCAAGAGACCCAGTACTTC.

This clone was picked up a small number of times. The genes are TRBV7-8 and TRBJ1-1; D unclear. Looked up from germline, CDR1 is SGHVS and CDR2 is FQNEAQ. The CDR3 has 15 residues. V was pared by 3 bases and J by 5 bases, with 16 bases between. The CDR3 DNA sequence: TGTGCCAGCAGCTTCTGGGCCTCCTTGAGAACTGAAGCTTTCTTT. This sequence encodes CASSFWASLRTEAFF.

The CDR3 DNA follows: TGTGCCAGCAGCGGGGGACAGGGGGCTTCAGAGACCCAGTACTTC. Protein product: CASSGGQGASETQYF. The rearrangement uses TRBV5-8 and TRBJ2-5; TRBD1 matches 12 bases. The trim removed 4 bases at V and 4 bases at J, leaving 5 bases unmatched. The germline V gene has CDR1 SGHTS and CDR2 YDEGEE. This CDR3 contains 15 residues.